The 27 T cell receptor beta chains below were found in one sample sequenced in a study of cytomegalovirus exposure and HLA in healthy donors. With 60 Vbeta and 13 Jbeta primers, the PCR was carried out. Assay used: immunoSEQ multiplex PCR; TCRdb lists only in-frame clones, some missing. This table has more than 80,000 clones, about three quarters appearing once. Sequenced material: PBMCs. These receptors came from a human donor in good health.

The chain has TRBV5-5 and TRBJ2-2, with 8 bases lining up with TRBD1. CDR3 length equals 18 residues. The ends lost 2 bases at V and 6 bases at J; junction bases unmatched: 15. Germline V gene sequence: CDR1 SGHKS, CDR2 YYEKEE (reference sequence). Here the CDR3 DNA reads TGTGCCAGCAGCTTCTTAAGTAGGACAGGGCTTTCACCCGGGGAGCTGTTTTTT. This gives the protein CASSFLSRTGLSPGELFF.

This CDR3 reads CASSFQGGEQYF. As DNA, the CDR3 is TGTGCCAGCAGTTTTCAGGGCGGCGAGCAGTACTTC. The chain is built from TRBV27 and TRBJ2-7; perhaps TRBD1 as D (5 bases). V was trimmed by 3 bases and J by 6 bases, leaving 9 bases between them. There are 12 residues in the CDR3. Germline-derived CDR1 and CDR2 are MNHEY and SMNVEV (reference sequence).

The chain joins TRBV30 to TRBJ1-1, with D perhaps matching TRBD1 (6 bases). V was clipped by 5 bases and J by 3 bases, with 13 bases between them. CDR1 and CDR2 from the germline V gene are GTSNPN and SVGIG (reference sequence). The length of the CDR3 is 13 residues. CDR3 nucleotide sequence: TGTGCCTGGCTCGACAGGTTGGACACTGAAGCTTTCTTT. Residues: CAWLDRLDTEAFF.

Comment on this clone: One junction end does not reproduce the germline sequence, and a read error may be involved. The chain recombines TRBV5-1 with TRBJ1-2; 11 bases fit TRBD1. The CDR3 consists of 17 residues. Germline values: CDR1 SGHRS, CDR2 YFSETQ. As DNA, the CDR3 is TGCGCCAGCAGTTTGGCCGGGACAGGGGGGGGATACTATGGCTACACCTTC. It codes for CASSLAGTGGGYYGYTF.

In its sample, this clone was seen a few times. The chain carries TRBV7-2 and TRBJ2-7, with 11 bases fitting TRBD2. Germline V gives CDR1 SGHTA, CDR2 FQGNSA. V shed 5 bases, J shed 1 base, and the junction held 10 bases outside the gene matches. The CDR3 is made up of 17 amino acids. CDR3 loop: CASSLTSGSGGSYEQYF. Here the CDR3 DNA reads TGTGCCAGCAGCCTAACTAGCGGGAGTGGGGGTTCCTACGAGCAGTACTTC.

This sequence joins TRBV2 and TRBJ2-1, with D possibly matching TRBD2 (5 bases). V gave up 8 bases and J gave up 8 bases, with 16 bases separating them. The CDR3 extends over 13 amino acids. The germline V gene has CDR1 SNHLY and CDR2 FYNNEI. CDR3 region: CASRRAPTYEQFF. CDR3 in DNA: TGTGCCAGCCGGCGGGCTCCTACATATGAGCAGTTCTTC.

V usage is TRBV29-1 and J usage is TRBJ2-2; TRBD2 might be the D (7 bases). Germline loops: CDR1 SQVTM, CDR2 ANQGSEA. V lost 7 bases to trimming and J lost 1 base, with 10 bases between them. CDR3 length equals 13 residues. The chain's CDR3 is CSGGGQNTGELFF. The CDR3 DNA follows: TGCAGCGGCGGGGGCCAGAACACCGGGGAGCTGTTTTTT.

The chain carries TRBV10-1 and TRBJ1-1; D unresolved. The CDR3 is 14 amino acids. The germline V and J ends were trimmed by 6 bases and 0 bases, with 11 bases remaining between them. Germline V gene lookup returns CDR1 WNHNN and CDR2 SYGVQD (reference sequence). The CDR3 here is CASSLTAMNTEAFF. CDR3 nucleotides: TGCGCCAGCAGCCTAACAGCCATGAACACTGAAGCTTTCTTT.

The CDR3 loop reads CASSIRRAGGTDTQYF. The CDR3, as DNA: TGTGCCAGTAGTATACGAAGAGCGGGGGGCACAGATACGCAGTATTTT. The chain uses TRBV19 and TRBJ2-3, with 8 positions matching TRBD2. The CDR3 runs to 16 residues. Trimming cost V 2 bases and J 1 base; bases outside gene matches: 5. Germline CDR1 reads LNHDA; CDR2 reads SQIVND (reference sequence). Using reference TRBV19 and TRBJ2-3 for the parts outside the CDR3, the full variable domain is DGGITQSPKYLFRKEGQNVTLSCEQNLNHDAMYWYRQDPGQGLRLIYYSQIVNDFQKGDIAEGYSVSREKKESFPLTVTSAQKNPTAFYLCASSIRRAGGTDTQYFGPGTRLTVL.

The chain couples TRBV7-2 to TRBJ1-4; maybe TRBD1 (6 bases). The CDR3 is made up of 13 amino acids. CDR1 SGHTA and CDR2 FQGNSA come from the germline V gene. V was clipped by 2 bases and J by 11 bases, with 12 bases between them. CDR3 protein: CASSLRYREKLFF. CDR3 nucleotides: TGTGCCAGCAGCTTAAGGTACAGGGAGAAACTGTTTTTT. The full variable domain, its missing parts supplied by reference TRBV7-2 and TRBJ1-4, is GAGVSQSPSNKVTEKGKDVELRCDPISGHTALYWYRQSLGQGLEFLIYFQGNSAPDKSGLPSDRFSAERTGGSVSTLTIQRTQQEDSAVYLCASSLRYREKLFFGSGTQLSVL.

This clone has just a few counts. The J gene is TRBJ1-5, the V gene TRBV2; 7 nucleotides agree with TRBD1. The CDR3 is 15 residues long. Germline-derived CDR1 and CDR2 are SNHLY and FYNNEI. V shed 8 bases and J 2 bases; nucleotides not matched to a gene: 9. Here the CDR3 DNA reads TGTGCCAGCGGCCCGGGGACAGTGGGCAATCAGCCCCAGCATTTT. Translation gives CASGPGTVGNQPQHF.

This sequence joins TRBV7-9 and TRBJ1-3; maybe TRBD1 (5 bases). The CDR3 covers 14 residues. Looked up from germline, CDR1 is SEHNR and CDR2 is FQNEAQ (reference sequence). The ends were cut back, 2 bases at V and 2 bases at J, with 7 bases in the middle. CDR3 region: CASSLKGPGNTIYF. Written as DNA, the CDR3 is TGTGCCAGCAGCTTAAAGGGGCCTGGAAACACCATATATTTT.

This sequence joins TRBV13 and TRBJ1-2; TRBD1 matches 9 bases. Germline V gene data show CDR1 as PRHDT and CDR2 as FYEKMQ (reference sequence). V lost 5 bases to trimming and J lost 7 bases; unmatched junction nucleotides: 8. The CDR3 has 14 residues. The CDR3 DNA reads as TGTGCCAGCAGCGAGGGGACAGGGAATTGTGGCTACACCTTC. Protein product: CASSEGTGNCGYTF. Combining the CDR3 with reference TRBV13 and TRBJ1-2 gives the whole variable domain AAGVIQSPRHLIKEKRETATLKCYPIPRHDTVYWYQQGPGQDPQFLISFYEKMQSDKGSIPDRFSAQQFSDYHSELNMSSLELGDSALYFCASSEGTGNCGYTFGSGTRLTVV.

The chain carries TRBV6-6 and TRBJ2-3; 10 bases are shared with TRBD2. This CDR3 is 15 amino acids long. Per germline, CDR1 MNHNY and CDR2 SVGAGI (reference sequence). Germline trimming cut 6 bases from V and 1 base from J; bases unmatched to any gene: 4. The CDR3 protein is CASSLSGRGTDTQYF. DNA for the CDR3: TGTGCCAGCAGCCTGAGCGGGAGGGGCACAGATACGCAGTATTTT.

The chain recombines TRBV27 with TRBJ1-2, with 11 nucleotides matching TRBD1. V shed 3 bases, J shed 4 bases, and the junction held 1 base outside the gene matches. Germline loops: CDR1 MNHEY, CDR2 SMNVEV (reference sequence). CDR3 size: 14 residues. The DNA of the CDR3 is TGTGCCAGCAGTTTCGGACAGGGGGCCTATGGCTACACCTTC. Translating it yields CASSFGQGAYGYTF.

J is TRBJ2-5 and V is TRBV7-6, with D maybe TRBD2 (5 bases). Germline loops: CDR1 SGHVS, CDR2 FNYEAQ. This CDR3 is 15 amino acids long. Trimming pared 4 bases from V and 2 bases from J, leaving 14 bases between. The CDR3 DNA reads TGTGCCAGCAGCTCCGGACCTGGGGAGCAAGAGACCCAGTACTTC. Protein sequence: CASSSGPGEQETQYF. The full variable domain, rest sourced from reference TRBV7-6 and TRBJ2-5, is GAGVSQSPRYKVTKRGQDVALRCDPISGHVSLYWYRQALGQGPEFLTYFNYEAQQDKSGLPNDRFSAERPEGSISTLTIQRTEQRDSAMYRCASSSGPGEQETQYFGPGTRLLVL.

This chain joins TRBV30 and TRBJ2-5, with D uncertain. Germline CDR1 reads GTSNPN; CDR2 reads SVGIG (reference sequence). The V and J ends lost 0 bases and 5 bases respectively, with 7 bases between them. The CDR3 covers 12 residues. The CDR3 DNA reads TGTGCCTGGAGTGTCCTGACTGAGACCCAGTACTTC. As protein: CAWSVLTETQYF.

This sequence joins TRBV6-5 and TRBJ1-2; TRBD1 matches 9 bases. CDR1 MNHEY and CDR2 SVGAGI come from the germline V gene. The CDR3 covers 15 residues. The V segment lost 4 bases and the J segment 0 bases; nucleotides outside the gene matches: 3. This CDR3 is CASSLTGGTNYGYTF. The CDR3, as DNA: TGTGCCAGCAGTTTGACAGGGGGGACTAACTATGGCTACACCTTC.

This CDR3 reads CASRKTENTGELFF. DNA for the CDR3: TGCGCCAGCAGAAAGACAGAGAACACCGGGGAGCTGTTTTTT. The V gene is TRBV5-1, the J gene TRBJ2-2; D might be TRBD1 (5 bases). The germline CDR1 and CDR2 sequences are SGHRS and YFSETQ. The CDR3 contains 14 residues. Trimming shortened V by 5 bases and J by 1 base, and 9 bases separated the two germline ends.

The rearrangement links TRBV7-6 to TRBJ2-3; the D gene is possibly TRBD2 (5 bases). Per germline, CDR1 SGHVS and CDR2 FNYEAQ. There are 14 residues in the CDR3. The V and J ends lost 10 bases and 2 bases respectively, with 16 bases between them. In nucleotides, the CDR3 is TGTGCCACCAGAAACCTAGACTACACAGATACGCAGTATTTT. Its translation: CATRNLDYTDTQYF.

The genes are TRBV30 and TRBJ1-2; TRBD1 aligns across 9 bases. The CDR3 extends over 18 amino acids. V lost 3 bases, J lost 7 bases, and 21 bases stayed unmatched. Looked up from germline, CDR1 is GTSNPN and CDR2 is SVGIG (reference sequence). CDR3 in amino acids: CAWRQTRDRVFHPGGYTF. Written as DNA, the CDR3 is TGTGCCTGGAGACAGACCCGGGACAGGGTTTTTCATCCTGGTGGCTACACCTTC.

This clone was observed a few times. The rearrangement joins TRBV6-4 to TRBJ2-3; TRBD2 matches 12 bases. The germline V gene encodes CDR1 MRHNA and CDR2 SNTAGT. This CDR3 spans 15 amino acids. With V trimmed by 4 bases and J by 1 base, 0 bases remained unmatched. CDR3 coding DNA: TGTGCCAGCAGTGGGACTAGCGGGGGCACAGATACGCAGTATTTT. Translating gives CASSGTSGGTDTQYF.

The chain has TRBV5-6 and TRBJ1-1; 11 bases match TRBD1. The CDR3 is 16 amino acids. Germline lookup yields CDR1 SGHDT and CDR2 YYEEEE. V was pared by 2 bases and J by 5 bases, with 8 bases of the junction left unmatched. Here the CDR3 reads CASSFGGQGARTEAFF. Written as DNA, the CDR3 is TGTGCCAGCAGCTTTGGTGGACAGGGGGCGCGGACTGAAGCTTTCTTT.

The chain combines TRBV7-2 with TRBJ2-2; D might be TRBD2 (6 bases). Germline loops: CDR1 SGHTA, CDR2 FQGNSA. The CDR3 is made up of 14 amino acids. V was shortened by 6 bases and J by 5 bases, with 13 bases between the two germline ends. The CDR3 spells CASRPGTFTGELFF. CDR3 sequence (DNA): TGTGCCAGCAGACCCGGGACTTTTACCGGGGAGCTGTTTTTT.

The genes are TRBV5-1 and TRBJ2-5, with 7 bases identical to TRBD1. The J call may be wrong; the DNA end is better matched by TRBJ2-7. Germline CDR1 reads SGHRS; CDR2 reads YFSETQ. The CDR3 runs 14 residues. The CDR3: CASSYRTGTYEQYF. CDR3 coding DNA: TGCGCCAGCAGCTACCGGACAGGAACCTACGAGCAGTACTTC.

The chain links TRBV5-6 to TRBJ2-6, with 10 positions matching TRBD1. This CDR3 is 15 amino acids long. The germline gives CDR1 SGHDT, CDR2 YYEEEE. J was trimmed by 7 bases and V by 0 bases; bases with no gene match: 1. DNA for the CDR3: TGTGCCAGCAGCTTGGGGACAGGGGGTGCCAACGTCCTGACTTTC. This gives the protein CASSLGTGGANVLTF.

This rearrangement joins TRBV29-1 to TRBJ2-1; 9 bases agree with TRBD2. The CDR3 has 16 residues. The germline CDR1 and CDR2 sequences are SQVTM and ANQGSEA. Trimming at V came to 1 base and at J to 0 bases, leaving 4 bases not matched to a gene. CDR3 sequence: CSVEGLAANSYNEQFF. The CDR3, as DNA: TGCAGCGTTGAAGGACTAGCGGCGAACTCCTACAATGAGCAGTTCTTC.